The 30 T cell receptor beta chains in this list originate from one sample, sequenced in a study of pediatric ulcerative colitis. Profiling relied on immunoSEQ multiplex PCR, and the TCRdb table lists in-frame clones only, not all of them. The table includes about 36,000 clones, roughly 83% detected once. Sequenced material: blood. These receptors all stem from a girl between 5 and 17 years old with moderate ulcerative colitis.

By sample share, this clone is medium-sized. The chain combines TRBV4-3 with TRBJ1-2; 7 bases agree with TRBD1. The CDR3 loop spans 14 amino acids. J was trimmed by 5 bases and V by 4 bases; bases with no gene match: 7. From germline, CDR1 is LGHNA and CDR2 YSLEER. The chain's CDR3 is CASSPGDSGYGYTF. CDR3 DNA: TGCGCCAGCAGCCCAGGGGACAGCGGGTATGGCTACACCTTC.

The CDR3 spells CASSLGTADQPQHF. The CDR3 region has the DNA TGTGCCAGCAGTTTGGGGACAGCCGATCAGCCCCAGCATTTT. The chain couples TRBV27 to TRBJ1-5; TRBD1 matches 7 bases. The CDR3 contains 14 residues. Trimming at V came to 3 bases and at J to 5 bases, leaving 4 bases not matched to a gene. CDR1 and CDR2 from the germline V gene are MNHEY and SMNVEV (reference sequence).

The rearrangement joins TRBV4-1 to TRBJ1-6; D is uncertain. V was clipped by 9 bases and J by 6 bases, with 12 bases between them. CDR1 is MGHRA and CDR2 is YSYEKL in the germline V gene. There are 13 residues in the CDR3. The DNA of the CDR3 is TGCGCCAGTGCGGGGTCAGCTAATTCACCCCTCCACTTT. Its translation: CASAGSANSPLHF.

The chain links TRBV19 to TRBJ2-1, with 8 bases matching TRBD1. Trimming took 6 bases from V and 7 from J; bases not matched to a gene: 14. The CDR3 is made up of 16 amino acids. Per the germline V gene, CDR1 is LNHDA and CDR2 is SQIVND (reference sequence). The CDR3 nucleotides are TGTGCCAGTAGAAGCCCAAGGACAGGGACCGGGAATGAGCAGTTCTTC. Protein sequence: CASRSPRTGTGNEQFF.

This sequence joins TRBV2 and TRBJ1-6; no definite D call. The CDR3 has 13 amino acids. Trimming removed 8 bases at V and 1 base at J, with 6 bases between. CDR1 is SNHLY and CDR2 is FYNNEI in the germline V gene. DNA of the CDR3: TGTGCCAGCTTTGTTTCCTATAATTCACCCCTCCACTTT. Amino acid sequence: CASFVSYNSPLHF.

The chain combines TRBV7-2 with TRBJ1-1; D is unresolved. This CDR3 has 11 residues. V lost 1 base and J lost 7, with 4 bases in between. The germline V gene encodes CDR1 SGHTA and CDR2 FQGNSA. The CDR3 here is CASSLGIEAFF. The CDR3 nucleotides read TGTGCCAGCAGCTTAGGGATTGAAGCTTTCTTT.

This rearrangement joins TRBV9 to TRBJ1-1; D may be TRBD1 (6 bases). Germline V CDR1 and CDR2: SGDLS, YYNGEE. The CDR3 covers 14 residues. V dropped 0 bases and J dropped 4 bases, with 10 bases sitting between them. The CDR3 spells CASSVGRGATEAFF. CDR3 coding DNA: TGTGCCAGCAGCGTAGGGCGGGGGGCCACTGAAGCTTTCTTT. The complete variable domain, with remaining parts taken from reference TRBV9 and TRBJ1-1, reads DSGVTQTPKHLITATGQRVTLRCSPRSGDLSVYWYQQSLDQGLQFLIQYYNGEERAKGNILERFSAQQFPDLHSELNLSSLELGDSALYFCASSVGRGATEAFFGQGTRLTVV.

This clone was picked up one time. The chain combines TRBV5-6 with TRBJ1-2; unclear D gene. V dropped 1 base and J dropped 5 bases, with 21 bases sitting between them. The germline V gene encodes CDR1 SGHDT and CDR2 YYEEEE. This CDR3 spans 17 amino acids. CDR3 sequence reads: CASSLLERWGSGYGYTF. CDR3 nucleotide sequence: TGTGCCAGCAGCTTGTTAGAACGGTGGGGATCGGGGTATGGCTACACCTTC.

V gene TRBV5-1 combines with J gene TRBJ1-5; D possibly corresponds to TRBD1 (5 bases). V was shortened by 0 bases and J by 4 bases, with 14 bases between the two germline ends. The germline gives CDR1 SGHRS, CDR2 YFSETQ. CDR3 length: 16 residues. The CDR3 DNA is TGCGCCAGCAGCTTGGGTCCAGGGTCACCTAATCAGCCCCAGCATTTT. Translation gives CASSLGPGSPNQPQHF.

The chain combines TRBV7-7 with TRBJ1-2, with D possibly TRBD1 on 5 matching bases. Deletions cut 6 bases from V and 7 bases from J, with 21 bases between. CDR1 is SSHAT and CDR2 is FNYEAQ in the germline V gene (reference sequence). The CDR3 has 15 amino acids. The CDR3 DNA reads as TGTGCCAGCAGGGAGCAAGTCCAGGGCCTATTTGGCTACACCTTC. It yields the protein CASREQVQGLFGYTF.

The CDR3 loop reads CASSELAGGYEQYF. The CDR3 DNA sequence: TGTGCCAGCTCAGAACTAGCGGGGGGCTACGAGCAGTACTTC. The rearrangement uses TRBV18 and TRBJ2-7, with 12 nucleotides matching TRBD2. This CDR3 is 14 amino acids long. Germline CDR1 reads KGHSH; CDR2 reads LQKENI. With V trimmed by 5 bases and J by 3 bases, 2 bases remained unmatched.

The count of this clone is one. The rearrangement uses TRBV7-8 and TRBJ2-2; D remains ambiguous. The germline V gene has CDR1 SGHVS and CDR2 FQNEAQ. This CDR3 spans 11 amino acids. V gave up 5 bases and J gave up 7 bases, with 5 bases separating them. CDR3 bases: TGTGCCAGCAGCGTCGACGGGGAGCTGTTTTTT. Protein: CASSVDGELFF.

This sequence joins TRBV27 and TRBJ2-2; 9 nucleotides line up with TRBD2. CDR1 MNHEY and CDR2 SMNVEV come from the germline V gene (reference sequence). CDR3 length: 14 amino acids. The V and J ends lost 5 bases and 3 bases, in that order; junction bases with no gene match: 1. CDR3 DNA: TGTGCCAGCAGTCTAGCGGGATACACCGGGGAGCTGTTTTTT. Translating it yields CASSLAGYTGELFF.

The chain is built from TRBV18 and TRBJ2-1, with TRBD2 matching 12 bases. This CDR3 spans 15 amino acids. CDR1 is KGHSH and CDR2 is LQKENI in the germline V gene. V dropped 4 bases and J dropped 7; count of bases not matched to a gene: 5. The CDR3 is CASSRLAGVENEQFF. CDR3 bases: TGTGCCAGCTCACGACTAGCGGGAGTGGAGAATGAGCAGTTCTTC.

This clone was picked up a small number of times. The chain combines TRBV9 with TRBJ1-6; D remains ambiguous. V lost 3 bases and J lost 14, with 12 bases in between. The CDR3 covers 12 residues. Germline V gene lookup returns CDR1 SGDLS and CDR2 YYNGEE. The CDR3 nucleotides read TGTGCCAGCAGCGGTGGATCTGGGGCCCTCCACTTT. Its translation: CASSGGSGALHF.

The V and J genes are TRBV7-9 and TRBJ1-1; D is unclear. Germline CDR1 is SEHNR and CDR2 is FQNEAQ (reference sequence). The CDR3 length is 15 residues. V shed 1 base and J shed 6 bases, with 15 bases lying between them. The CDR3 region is CASSLEGRPSPEAFF. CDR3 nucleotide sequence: TGTGCCAGCAGCTTAGAGGGCAGGCCGTCTCCTGAAGCTTTCTTT.

CDR3 residues: CASSKGHPGGSYEQYF. The CDR3 DNA reads as TGTGCCAGCAGTAAGGGACACCCCGGGGGCTCTTACGAGCAGTACTTC. The gene calls are TRBV2 and TRBJ2-7, with D perhaps assigned TRBD1 or TRBD2 (6 bases each). The germline V and J ends were trimmed by 5 bases and 4 bases, with 21 bases remaining between them. This CDR3 region has 16 residues. CDR1 is SNHLY, CDR2 FYNNEI, per germline.

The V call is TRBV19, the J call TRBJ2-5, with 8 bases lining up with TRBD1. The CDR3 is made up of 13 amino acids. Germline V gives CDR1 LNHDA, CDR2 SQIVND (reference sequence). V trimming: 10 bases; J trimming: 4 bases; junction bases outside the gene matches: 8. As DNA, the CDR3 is TGTGCCACAAGTCAGGGGGCAGGAGAGACCCAGTACTTC. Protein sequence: CATSQGAGETQYF. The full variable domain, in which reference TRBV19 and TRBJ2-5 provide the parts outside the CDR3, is DGGITQSPKYLFRKEGQNVTLSCEQNLNHDAMYWYRQDPGQGLRLIYYSQIVNDFQKGDIAEGYSVSREKKESFPLTVTSAQKNPTAFYLCATSQGAGETQYFGPGTRLLVL.

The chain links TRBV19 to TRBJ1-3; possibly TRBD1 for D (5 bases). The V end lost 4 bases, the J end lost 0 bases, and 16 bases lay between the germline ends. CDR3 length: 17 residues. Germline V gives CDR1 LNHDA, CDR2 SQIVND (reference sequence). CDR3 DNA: TGTGCCAGTAGTACTACCGGGACCCAGAGCTCTGGAAACACCATATATTTT. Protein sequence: CASSTTGTQSSGNTIYF.

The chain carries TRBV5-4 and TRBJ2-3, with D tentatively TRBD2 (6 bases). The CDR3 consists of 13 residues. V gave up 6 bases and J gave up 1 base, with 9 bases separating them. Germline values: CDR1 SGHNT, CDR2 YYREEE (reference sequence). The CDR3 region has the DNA TGTGCCAGCAAGACGGGGGGCACAGATACGCAGTATTTT. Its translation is CASKTGGTDTQYF. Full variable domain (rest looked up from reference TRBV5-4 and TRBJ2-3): ETGVTQSPTHLIKTRGQQVTLRCSSQSGHNTVSWYQQALGQGPQFIFQYYREEENGRGNFPPRFSGLQFPNYSSELNVNALELDDSALYLCASKTGGTDTQYFGPGTRLTVL.

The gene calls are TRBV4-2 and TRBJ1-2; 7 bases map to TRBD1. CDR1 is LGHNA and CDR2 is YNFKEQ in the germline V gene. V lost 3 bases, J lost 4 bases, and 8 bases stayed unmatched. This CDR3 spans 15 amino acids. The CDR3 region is CASSHPGAGGYGYTF. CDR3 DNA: TGTGCCAGCAGCCACCCCGGGGCAGGGGGCTATGGCTACACCTTC.

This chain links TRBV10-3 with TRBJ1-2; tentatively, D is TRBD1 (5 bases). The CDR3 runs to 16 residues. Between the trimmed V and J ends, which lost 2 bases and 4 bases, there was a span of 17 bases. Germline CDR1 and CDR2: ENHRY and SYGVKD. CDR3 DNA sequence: TGTGCCATCAGTGAGCAAATAAGTTGGGGGAGCTATGGCTACACCTTC. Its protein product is CAISEQISWGSYGYTF.

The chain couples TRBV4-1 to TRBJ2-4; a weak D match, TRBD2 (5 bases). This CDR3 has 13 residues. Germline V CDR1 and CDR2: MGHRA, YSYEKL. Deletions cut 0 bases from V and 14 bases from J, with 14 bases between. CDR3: CASSQDLVEEEYF. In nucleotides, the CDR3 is TGCGCCAGCAGCCAAGATCTCGTGGAGGAGGAGTACTTC.

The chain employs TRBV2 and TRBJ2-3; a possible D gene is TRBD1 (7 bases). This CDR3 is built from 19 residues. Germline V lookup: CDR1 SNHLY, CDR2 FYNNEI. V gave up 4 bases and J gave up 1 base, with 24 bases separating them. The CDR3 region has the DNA TGTGCCAGCAGTGGTAGTAGGGGGCTAGGCGGGACCGGCACAGATACGCAGTATTTT. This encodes CASSGSRGLGGTGTDTQYF.

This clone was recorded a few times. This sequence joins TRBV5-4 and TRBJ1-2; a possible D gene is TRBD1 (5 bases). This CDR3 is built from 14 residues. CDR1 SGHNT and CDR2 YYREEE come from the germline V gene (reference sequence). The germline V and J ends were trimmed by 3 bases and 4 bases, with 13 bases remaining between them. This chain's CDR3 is CASSSTVVPYGYTF. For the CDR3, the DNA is TGTGCCAGCAGCTCGACAGTCGTACCCTATGGCTACACCTTC.

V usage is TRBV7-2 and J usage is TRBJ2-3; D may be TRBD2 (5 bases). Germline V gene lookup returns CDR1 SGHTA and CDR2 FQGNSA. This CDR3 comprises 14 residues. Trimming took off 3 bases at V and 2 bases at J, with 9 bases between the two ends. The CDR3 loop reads CASSFYGNTDTQYF. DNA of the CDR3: TGTGCCAGCAGCTTCTACGGGAACACAGATACGCAGTATTTT.

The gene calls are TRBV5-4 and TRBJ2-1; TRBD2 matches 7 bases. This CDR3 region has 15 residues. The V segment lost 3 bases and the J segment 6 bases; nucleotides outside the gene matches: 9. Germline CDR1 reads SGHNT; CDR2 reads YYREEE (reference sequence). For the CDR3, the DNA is TGTGCCAGCAGCTGGGGCGGCGGGAGTAGCAATGAGCAGTTCTTC. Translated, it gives CASSWGGGSSNEQFF.

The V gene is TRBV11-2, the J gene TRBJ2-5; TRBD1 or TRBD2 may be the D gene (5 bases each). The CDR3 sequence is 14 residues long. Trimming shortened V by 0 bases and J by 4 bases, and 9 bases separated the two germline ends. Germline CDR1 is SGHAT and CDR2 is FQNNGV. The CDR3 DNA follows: TGTGCCAGCAGCTTAGACCGGGGCGGAGAGACCCAGTACTTC. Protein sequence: CASSLDRGGETQYF.

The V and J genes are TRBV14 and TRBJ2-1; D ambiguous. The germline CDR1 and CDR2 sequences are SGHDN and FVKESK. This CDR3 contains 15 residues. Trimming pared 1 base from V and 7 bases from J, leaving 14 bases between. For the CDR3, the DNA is TGTGCCAGCAGCCAAGGTAATGGTCTAAGGAATGAGCAGTTCTTC. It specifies CASSQGNGLRNEQFF.

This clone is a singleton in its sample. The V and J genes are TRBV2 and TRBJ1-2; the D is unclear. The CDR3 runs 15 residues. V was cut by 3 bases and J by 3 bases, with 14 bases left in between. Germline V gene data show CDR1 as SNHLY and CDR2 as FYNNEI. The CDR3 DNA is TGTGCCAGCAGTGACAAGCCGACGCTGTACTATGGCTACACCTTC. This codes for CASSDKPTLYYGYTF. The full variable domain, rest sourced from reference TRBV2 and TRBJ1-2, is EPEVTQTPSHQVTQMGQEVILRCVPISNHLYFYWYRQILGQKVEFLVSFYNNEISEKSEIFDDQFSVERPDGSNFTLKIRSTKLEDSAMYFCASSDKPTLYYGYTFGSGTRLTVV.